This T cell receptor beta chain derives from a study of shared clonotypes between healthy human individuals. Details on this clone: Its specificity is not known.

Data came from immunoSEQ multiplex PCR; TCRdb stores just in-frame clones and leaves some out. The top ten clones hold 9.5% to 15% of a sample with roughly 510,000 clones, around 79% of them seen once. Samples left unsorted employed approximately 94 million PBMCs for genomic DNA. With 9 bases clipped from V and 4 bases from J, the junction kept 11 bases outside the gene matches. The CDR3 runs to 16 residues. The germline V gene has CDR1 SNHLY and CDR2 FYNNEI. Overall study results and limits: Clonotype sharing across donors was expected to vary with sequencing depth.

The source is a woman between 35 and 50 years old in good health. Some clones in this sample may be carry-over from other donors' samples. Sequencing was done on a sample of PBMCs. The chain recombines TRBV2 with TRBJ2-3; TRBD1 matches 12 bases. The chain's CDR3 is CASSPRDRGRPDTQYF. As DNA, the CDR3 is TGTGCCAGTAGCCCCAGGGACAGGGGGCGCCCAGATACGCAGTATTTT.